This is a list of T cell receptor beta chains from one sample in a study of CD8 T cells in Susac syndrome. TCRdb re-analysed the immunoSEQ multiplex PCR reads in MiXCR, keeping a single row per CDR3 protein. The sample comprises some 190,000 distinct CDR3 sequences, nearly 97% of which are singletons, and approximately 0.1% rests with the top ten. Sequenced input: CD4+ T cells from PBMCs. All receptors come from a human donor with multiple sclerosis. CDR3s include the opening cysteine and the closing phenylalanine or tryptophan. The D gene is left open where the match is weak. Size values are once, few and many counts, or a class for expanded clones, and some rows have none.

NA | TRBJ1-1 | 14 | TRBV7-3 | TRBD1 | CASSPQTGKAEAFF | TGTGCCAGCAGCCCCCAGACAGGGAAAGCTGAAGCTTTCTTT
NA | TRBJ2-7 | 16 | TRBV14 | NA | CASSHYNSASSYEQYF | TGTGCCAGCAGCCACTACAATTCGGCGAGCTCCTACGAGCAGTACTTC
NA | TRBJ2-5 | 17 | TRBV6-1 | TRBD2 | CASGSGLAGDIGETQYF | TGTGCCAGCGGCTCGGGACTAGCGGGGGATATAGGAGAGACCCAGTACTTC
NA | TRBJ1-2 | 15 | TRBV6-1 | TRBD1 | CASTWTGRANYGYTF | TGTGCCAGCACTTGGACAGGCCGGGCAAACTATGGCTACACCTTC
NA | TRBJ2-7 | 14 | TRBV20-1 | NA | CSARDRDLGHEQYF | TGCAGTGCTAGAGACCGGGACCTGGGCCACGAGCAGTACTTC
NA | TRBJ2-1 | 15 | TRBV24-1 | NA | CATSDSWGASDEQFF | TGTGCCACCAGTGATTCGTGGGGGGCGAGCGATGAGCAGTTCTTC
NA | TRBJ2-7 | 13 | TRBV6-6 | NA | CASRRAAYYEQYF | TGTGCCAGCAGAAGGGCAGCCTACTACGAGCAGTACTTC
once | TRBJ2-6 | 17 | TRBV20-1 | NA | CSARDARATSGANVLTF | TGCAGTGCTAGAGATGCCAGGGCGACCTCTGGGGCCAACGTCCTGACTTTC
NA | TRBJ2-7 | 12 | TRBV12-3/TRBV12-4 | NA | CASTIDSYEQYF | TGTGCCAGCACCATAGACTCCTACGAGCAGTACTTC
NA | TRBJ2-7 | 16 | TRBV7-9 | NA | CASSFGPPQTGAKQYF | TGTGCCAGCAGCTTTGGACCCCCCCAAACGGGGGCGAAGCAGTACTTC
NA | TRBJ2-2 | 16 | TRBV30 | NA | CALRTAGWENTGELFF | TGTGCCTTACGAACGGCGGGATGGGAGAACACCGGGGAGCTGTTTTTT
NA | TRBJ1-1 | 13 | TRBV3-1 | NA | CASSFIGNTEAFF | TGTGCCAGCAGCTTTATCGGGAACACTGAAGCTTTCTTT
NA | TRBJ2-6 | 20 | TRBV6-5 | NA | CASSYSFRNYRTDTANVLTF | TGTGCCAGCAGTTACTCTTTTCGGAATTATCGGACGGATACAGCCAACGTCCTGACTTTC
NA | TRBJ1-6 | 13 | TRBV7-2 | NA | CASSLGRLSPLHF | TGTGCCAGCAGCTTAGGGCGTCTGTCACCCCTCCACTTT
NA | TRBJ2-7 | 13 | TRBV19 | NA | CASTTAVGYEQYF | TGTGCCAGTACCACCGCCGTTGGGTACGAGCAGTACTTC
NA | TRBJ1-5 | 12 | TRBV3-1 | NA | CASSQGELPQHF | TGTGCCAGCAGCCAAGGGGAGTTGCCCCAGCATTTT
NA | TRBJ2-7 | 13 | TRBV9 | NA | CASSVAESYEQYF | TGTGCCAGCAGCGTGGCGGAGTCCTACGAGCAGTACTTC
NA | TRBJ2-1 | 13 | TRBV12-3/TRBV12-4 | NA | CASSPRQWGEQFF | TGTGCCAGCAGCCCAAGACAGTGGGGCGAGCAGTTCTTC